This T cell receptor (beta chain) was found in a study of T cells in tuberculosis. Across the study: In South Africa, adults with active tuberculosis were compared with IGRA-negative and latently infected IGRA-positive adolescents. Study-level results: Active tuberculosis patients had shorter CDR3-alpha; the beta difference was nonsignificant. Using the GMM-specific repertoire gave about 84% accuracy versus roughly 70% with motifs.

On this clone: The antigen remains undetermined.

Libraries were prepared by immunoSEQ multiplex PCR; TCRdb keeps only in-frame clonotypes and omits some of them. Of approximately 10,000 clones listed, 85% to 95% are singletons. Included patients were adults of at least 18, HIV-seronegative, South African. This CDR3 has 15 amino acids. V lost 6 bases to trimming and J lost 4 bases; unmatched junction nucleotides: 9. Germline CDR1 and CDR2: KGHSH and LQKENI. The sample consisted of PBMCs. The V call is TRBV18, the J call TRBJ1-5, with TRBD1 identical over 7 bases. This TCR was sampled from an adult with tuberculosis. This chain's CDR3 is CASSPNRGPNQPQHF. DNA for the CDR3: TGTGCCAGCTCTCCTAACAGGGGCCCGAATCAGCCCCAGCATTTT.